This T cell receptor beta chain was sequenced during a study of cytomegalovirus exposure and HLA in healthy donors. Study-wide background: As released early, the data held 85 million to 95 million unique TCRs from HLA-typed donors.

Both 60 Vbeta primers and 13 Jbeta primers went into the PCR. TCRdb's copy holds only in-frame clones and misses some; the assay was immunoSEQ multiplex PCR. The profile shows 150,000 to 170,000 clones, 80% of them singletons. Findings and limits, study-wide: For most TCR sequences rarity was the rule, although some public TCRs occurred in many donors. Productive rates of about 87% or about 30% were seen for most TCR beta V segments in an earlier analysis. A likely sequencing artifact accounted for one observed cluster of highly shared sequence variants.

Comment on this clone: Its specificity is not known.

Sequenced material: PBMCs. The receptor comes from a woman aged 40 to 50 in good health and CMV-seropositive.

This CDR3 reads CASSPGGATNEKLFF. Written as DNA, the CDR3 is TGCGCCAGCAGCCCTGGGGGGGCAACTAATGAAAAACTGTTTTTT. This chain links TRBV5-1 with TRBJ1-4; TRBD1 might be the D (5 bases). This CDR3 is built from 15 residues. The germline V gene has CDR1 SGHRS and CDR2 YFSETQ. V dropped 4 bases and J dropped 0 bases, with 10 bases sitting between them.